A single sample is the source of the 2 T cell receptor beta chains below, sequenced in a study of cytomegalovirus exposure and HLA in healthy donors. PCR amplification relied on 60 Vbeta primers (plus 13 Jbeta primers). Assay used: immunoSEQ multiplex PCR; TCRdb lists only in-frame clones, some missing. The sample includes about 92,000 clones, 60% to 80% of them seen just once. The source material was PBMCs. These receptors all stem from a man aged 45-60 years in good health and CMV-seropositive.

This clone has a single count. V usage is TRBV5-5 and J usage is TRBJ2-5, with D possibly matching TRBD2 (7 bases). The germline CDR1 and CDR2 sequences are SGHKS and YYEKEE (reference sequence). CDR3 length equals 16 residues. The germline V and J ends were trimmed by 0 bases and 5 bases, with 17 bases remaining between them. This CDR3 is CASSLERGAGMETQYF. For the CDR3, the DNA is TGTGCCAGCAGCTTGGAACGGGGGGCGGGGATGGAGACCCAGTACTTC.

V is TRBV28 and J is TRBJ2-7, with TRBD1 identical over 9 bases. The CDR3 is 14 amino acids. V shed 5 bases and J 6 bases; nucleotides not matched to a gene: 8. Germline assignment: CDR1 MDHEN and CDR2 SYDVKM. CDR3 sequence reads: CASSPGTGSGEQYF. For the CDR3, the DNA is TGTGCCAGCAGTCCGGGGACAGGGTCGGGCGAGCAGTACTTC.